This T cell receptor (beta chain) was recovered during a study of cytotoxic CD8 clonotypes in ibrutinib-treated CLL. As for the study in general: Around 10 relapsed/refractory, approximately 15 treatment-naive; some 17 IGHV unmutated. Response material was collected after a median approximately 11 months of treatment, range 6 to 36.

The V segment lost 3 bases and the J segment 3 bases; nucleotides outside the gene matches: 6. CDR3 length: 15 amino acids. CDR1 SGHVS and CDR2 FNYEAQ come from the germline V gene. Some clones are missing from TCRdb's copy, which holds only in-frame ones; the method was immunoSEQ multiplex PCR. The table lists 25,000 to 35,000 clones, roughly 57% of them singletons. Study-wide results and limits: Public clonotypes proved infrequent, and on treatment they shrank or remained steady. An increase in clonality occurred at ibrutinib response, followed by a return toward baseline at progression.

A word on this clone: Its antigen is not identified.

The chain joins TRBV7-6 to TRBJ2-7; TRBD2 matches at 9 bases. The sequence was collected from a human donor with chronic lymphocytic leukemia. This material consisted of PBMCs, taken before ibrutinib treatment. CDR3 nucleotides: TGTGCCAGCAGCTTGGGTAGCGGGAGTCTCTACGAGCAGTACTTC. Protein sequence: CASSLGSGSLYEQYF.